These 2 T cell receptor beta chains originate from one sample sequenced in a study of shared clonotypes between healthy human individuals. The assay was immunoSEQ multiplex PCR, and TCRdb's table has in-frame clones only and misses some. The repertoire holds about 2.2 million clones, with 80% to 95% as singletons. Naive CD8 populations comprised CD45RO-negative cells positively selected for CCR7, excluding terminally differentiated effector memory CD45RA+ cells. The material sequenced was naive CD8+ T cells from PBMCs. These receptors all stem from a man younger than 35 in good health. Some clones in this sample may be carry-over from other donors' samples.

The V and J genes are TRBV28 and TRBJ1-5; D remains ambiguous. The CDR3 sequence is 13 residues long. Germline CDR1 is MDHEN and CDR2 is SYDVKM. Deletions cut 3 bases from V and 7 bases from J, with 10 bases between. The CDR3 DNA follows: TGTGCCAGCAGTTTTCAAATCATACAGCCCCAGCATTTT. It is translated as CASSFQIIQPQHF.

The chain recombines TRBV12-5 with TRBJ2-1, with a possible D match to TRBD2 (6 bases). CDR1 is LGHNT, CDR2 FRNRAP, per germline. The CDR3 is made up of 12 amino acids. The V gene lost 3 bases and the J gene lost 8 bases, with 8 bases spanning the gap. The CDR3 bases are TGTGCTAGTGGTTTTGGGGGGTATGAGCAGTTCTTC. It codes for CASGFGGYEQFF.